This T cell receptor beta chain was retrieved from a study of T cells in Graves' hyperthyroidism and ophthalmopathy. Fresh peripheral blood, less than 11 ml of it, supplied the PBMCs. V dropped 2 bases and J dropped 7 bases, with 15 bases sitting between them. The germline V gene has CDR1 SGHTA and CDR2 FQGNSA. The CDR3 extends over 14 amino acids. TCR beta CDR3 region amplification was performed from RNA transcripts. In the first-round RT-PCR of the TCR CDR3, the HTBI primer set was used. MiXCR, applied by TCRdb to the multiplex PCR reads, yields one record per CDR3 protein. The table has 450,000 to 650,000 distinct CDR3 sequences, roughly 20% seen once. Overall study findings and caveats: In blood, most of the thyroid clonotypes expanded above 0.001 were also present.

As concerns this clonotype: Its antigen is as yet unknown.

The source is a young man with Graves' hyperthyroidism. The sequencing input was blood. The rearrangement joins TRBV7-2 to TRBJ2-7; tentative D call: TRBD1 (6 bases). In nucleotides, the CDR3 is TGTGCCAGCAGCTTAACGGCGGACAGTTTTGAGCAGTACTTC. It yields the protein CASSLTADSFEQYF.